These 22 T cell receptor beta chains were all obtained from the same sample, sequenced in a study of blood T cell repertoires in COVID-19. TCRdb's table, derived via immunoSEQ multiplex PCR, lists solely in-frame clones and lacks some. The data show approximately 200,000 clones, 88% seen once. Sequencing was carried out using peripheral blood. Source of these receptors: an older woman with acute or convalescent COVID-19.

This chain connects TRBV6-5 to TRBJ1-2; maybe TRBD1 (5 bases). The V end was cut by 2 bases, the J end by 5 bases, with 15 bases between. This CDR3 is 15 amino acids long. Germline values: CDR1 MNHEY, CDR2 SVGAGI. DNA of the CDR3: TGTGCCAGCAGTTACAGGCAGGGTAGCTTATATGGCTACACCTTC. This gives the protein CASSYRQGSLYGYTF.

The rearrangement joins TRBV6-5 to TRBJ1-6, with 7 bases fitting TRBD1. V trimming: 0 bases; J trimming: 10 bases; junction bases outside the gene matches: 6. Germline CDR1 is MNHEY and CDR2 is SVGAGI. The CDR3 runs 15 residues. The CDR3: CASSYSKGAQSPLHF. The CDR3, as DNA: TGTGCCAGCAGTTACTCCAAGGGGGCGCAGTCACCCCTCCACTTT.

This clone was detected only once. The V and J genes are TRBV28 and TRBJ1-1; D may be TRBD1 (6 bases). V was trimmed by 7 bases and J by 4 bases, leaving 19 bases between them. Germline V CDR1 and CDR2: MDHEN, SYDVKM. The CDR3 is 15 amino acids. CDR3 DNA sequence: TGTGCCAGCACCCTTGGGGGGGCTTGGATCACTGAAGCTTTCTTT. It is translated as CASTLGGAWITEAFF. Full variable domain (missing parts from reference TRBV28 and TRBJ1-1): DVKVTQSSRYLVKRTGEKVFLECVQDMDHENMFWYRQDPGLGLRLIYFSYDVKMKEKGDIPEGYSVSREKKERFSLILESASTNQTSMYLCASTLGGAWITEAFFGQGTRLTVV.

This chain uses TRBV28 with TRBJ2-2; perhaps TRBD2 as D (5 bases). This CDR3 is built from 15 residues. Trimming took off 4 bases at V and 4 bases at J, with 13 bases between the two ends. From germline, CDR1 is MDHEN and CDR2 SYDVKM. The CDR3 spells CASSSLAWGTGELFF. CDR3 DNA: TGTGCCAGCAGTTCGTTAGCGTGGGGCACCGGGGAGCTGTTTTTT.

The rearrangement links TRBV19 to TRBJ1-2; 7 bases agree with TRBD1. V gave up 5 bases and J gave up 8 bases; unmatched junction bases: 11. CDR1 LNHDA and CDR2 SQIVND come from the germline V gene (reference sequence). The CDR3 is 14 amino acids. The chain's CDR3 is CASSPYEGARGYTF. CDR3 in DNA: TGTGCCAGTAGTCCCTATGAGGGGGCGCGCGGCTACACCTTC.

The sample holds one count of this clone. The J gene is TRBJ2-2, the V gene TRBV4-1, with D possibly being TRBD2 (6 bases). Between the trimmed V and J ends, which lost 0 bases and 7 bases, there was a span of 21 bases. CDR3 length equals 18 residues. The germline V gene has CDR1 MGHRA and CDR2 YSYEKL. DNA for the CDR3: TGCGCCAGCAGCCAAGACCCGGTGGAGGGGCGTATTGGCGGGGAGCTGTTTTTT. Its translation is CASSQDPVEGRIGGELFF.

The chain employs TRBV7-7 and TRBJ2-1; 11 positions agree with TRBD2. Germline values: CDR1 SSHAT, CDR2 FNYEAQ (reference sequence). This CDR3 has 14 amino acids. The junction had 3 bases not matched to a gene; V was cut back by 4 bases and J by 7 bases. This CDR3 is CASSSTSGSNEQFF. In nucleotides, the CDR3 is TGTGCCAGCAGCTCAACTAGCGGGAGTAATGAGCAGTTCTTC.

This clone was recorded once. The chain's CDR3 is CASSLESGWTGELFF. CDR3 DNA sequence: TGTGCCAGCAGCTTAGAGTCAGGGTGGACCGGGGAGCTGTTTTTT. V and J are TRBV11-3 and TRBJ2-2, with D perhaps TRBD1 (5 bases). CDR3 length: 15 residues. Trimming cost V 0 bases and J 5 bases, with 10 bases left between them. In germline, CDR1 is SGHNT, CDR2 YENEEA.

The V call is TRBV3-1 (or the pseudogene TRBV3-2), the J call TRBJ2-5, with 8 nucleotides matching TRBD2. Germline V gene lookup returns CDR1 LGHDT and CDR2 YNNKEL (reference sequence). The CDR3 totals 16 residues. V was pared by 1 base and J by 6 bases, with 10 bases of the junction left unmatched. The CDR3 sequence is CASSQGGAGALKTQYF. DNA for the CDR3: TGTGCCAGCAGCCAAGGGGGAGCGGGAGCTTTAAAGACCCAGTACTTC.

This clone appeared a single time. The chain has TRBV19 and TRBJ1-2, with 7 positions matching TRBD1. The CDR3 loop spans 13 amino acids. Germline lookup yields CDR1 LNHDA and CDR2 SQIVND (reference sequence). J gave up 2 bases and V 9 bases, and 6 bases lay outside the gene matches. CDR3 DNA: TGTGCCAGCGACAGGGAAGGGAACTATGGCTACACCTTC. It codes for CASDREGNYGYTF. The full variable domain, completed using reference TRBV19 and TRBJ1-2, is DGGITQSPKYLFRKEGQNVTLSCEQNLNHDAMYWYRQDPGQGLRLIYYSQIVNDFQKGDIAEGYSVSREKKESFPLTVTSAQKNPTAFYLCASDREGNYGYTFGSGTRLTVV.

Comment on this clone: Other DNA sequences of this sample code for an identical CDR3. V and J are TRBV3-1 (or the pseudogene TRBV3-2) and TRBJ1-2, with D tentatively TRBD1 (5 bases). Trimming pared 0 bases from V and 4 bases from J, leaving 6 bases between. CDR3 length: 13 residues. Per the germline V gene, CDR1 is LGHDT and CDR2 is YNNKEL (reference sequence). The CDR3 reads CASSQEGVYGYTF. In DNA form, the CDR3 reads TGTGCCAGCAGCCAAGAAGGGGTCTATGGCTACACCTTC.

The genes are TRBV10-2 and TRBJ1-2; 7 nucleotides agree with TRBD1. V lost 7 bases and J lost 2; bases outside the gene matches: 4. The germline V gene encodes CDR1 WSHSY and CDR2 SAAADI. This CDR3 spans 13 amino acids. The CDR3 nucleotides are TGCGCCAGCATGTTACAGGGGAACTATGGCTACACCTTC. The encoded protein is CASMLQGNYGYTF.

The CDR3: CASSIAGTGWDQPQHF. The CDR3 region has the DNA TGTGCCAGTAGTATAGCCGGGACAGGGTGGGATCAGCCCCAGCATTTT. The gene calls are TRBV19 and TRBJ1-5; TRBD1 matches 9 bases. This CDR3 has 16 residues. Germline V CDR1 and CDR2: LNHDA, SQIVND (reference sequence). Trimming removed 1 base from V and 5 bases from J; junction bases left unmatched: 6.

The chain has TRBV7-9 and TRBJ1-2; 7 bases line up with TRBD1. The CDR3 covers 15 residues. Losses at the gene ends were 2 bases for V and 2 bases for J; bases not matched to a gene: 5. The germline CDR1 and CDR2 sequences are SEHNR and FQNEAQ (reference sequence). Written as DNA, the CDR3 is TGTGCCAGCAGCTTATTGGGACAGCAAAACTATGGCTACACCTTC. It encodes CASSLLGQQNYGYTF.

CDR3 DNA: TGTGCCAGCAGTTACCCGGGGGGGGGCAGCTATGGCTACACCTTC. Protein product: CASSYPGGGSYGYTF. V usage is TRBV6-5 and J usage is TRBJ1-2; perhaps TRBD1 as D (6 bases). This CDR3 has 15 residues. Germline V gene data show CDR1 as MNHEY and CDR2 as SVGAGI. The V and J ends lost 2 bases and 4 bases respectively, with 14 bases between them.

V is TRBV4-3 and J is TRBJ1-4; D may be TRBD1 (5 bases). The V gene's germline CDR1 is LGHNA and CDR2 YSLEER. The V end lost 2 bases, the J end lost 7 bases, and 20 bases lay between the germline ends. CDR3 length: 17 residues. In nucleotides, the CDR3 is TGCGCCAGCAGCCAAAGTTTGGGAGGGGTGATGGGTGAAAAACTGTTTTTT. Translating it yields CASSQSLGGVMGEKLFF.

The chain carries TRBV9 and TRBJ2-1; 7 nucleotides align to TRBD1. Germline trimming cut 4 bases from V and 5 bases from J; bases unmatched to any gene: 12. In germline, CDR1 is SGDLS, CDR2 YYNGEE. The CDR3 sequence is 16 residues long. CDR3 residues: CASSPRTGTGDNEQFF. The CDR3 DNA reads as TGTGCCAGCAGCCCCCGGACAGGAACTGGGGACAATGAGCAGTTCTTC. The complete variable domain, with remaining parts taken from reference TRBV9 and TRBJ2-1, reads DSGVTQTPKHLITATGQRVTLRCSPRSGDLSVYWYQQSLDQGLQFLIQYYNGEERAKGNILERFSAQQFPDLHSELNLSSLELGDSALYFCASSPRTGTGDNEQFFGPGTRLTVL.

This clone was detected only once. V and J are TRBV7-8 and TRBJ2-1; TRBD1 agrees at 8 bases. This CDR3 comprises 16 residues. Germline V lookup: CDR1 SGHVS, CDR2 FQNEAQ. Trimming cost V 6 bases and J 0 bases; bases outside gene matches: 7. The CDR3 loop is CASRKQGVSSYNEQFF. CDR3 coding DNA: TGTGCCAGCAGGAAACAGGGGGTGAGCTCCTACAATGAGCAGTTCTTC.

This chain connects TRBV19 to TRBJ1-1, with a possible D match to TRBD1 (5 bases). Trimming cost V 6 bases and J 4 bases, with 18 bases left between them. This CDR3 contains 15 residues. The V gene's germline CDR1 is LNHDA and CDR2 SQIVND (reference sequence). DNA of the CDR3: TGTGCCAGTAGCTCTTGGGGGGGAATGAGCACTGAAGCTTTCTTT. Its translation: CASSSWGGMSTEAFF.

The chain is built from TRBV28 and TRBJ1-1, with 8 positions matching TRBD1. J gave up 10 bases and V 7 bases, and 5 bases lay outside the gene matches. Looked up from germline, CDR1 is MDHEN and CDR2 is SYDVKM. This CDR3 spans 11 amino acids. CDR3 sequence: CASTYGTGAFF. As DNA, the CDR3 is TGTGCCAGCACCTACGGGACAGGAGCTTTCTTT.

The chain links TRBV2 to TRBJ2-7; TRBD1 might be the D (5 bases). The CDR3 covers 16 residues. Germline V gene sequence: CDR1 SNHLY, CDR2 FYNNEI. Trimming pared 3 bases from V and 2 bases from J, leaving 17 bases between. CDR3 sequence (DNA): TGTGCCAGCAGTGACCATCCCGTGACAGTTCCCTACGAGCAGTACTTC. Protein: CASSDHPVTVPYEQYF.

This chain uses TRBV11-2 with TRBJ2-7, with 12 bases lining up with TRBD2. V trimming: 5 bases; J trimming: 7 bases; junction bases outside the gene matches: 9. The CDR3 contains 15 residues. Germline V gene data show CDR1 as SGHAT and CDR2 as FQNNGV. The CDR3 here is CASSPRLAGESEQYF. CDR3 bases: TGTGCCAGCAGCCCTAGACTAGCGGGAGAGAGTGAGCAGTACTTC.